The rows below give T cell receptor beta chains drawn from one sample of a study of T cells in localized non-small cell lung cancer. The repertoire was sequenced with immunoSEQ multiplex PCR; TCRdb's copy has only in-frame clones and lacks some. Of about 22,000 clones listed, approximately 86% are singletons. Material: PBMCs, obtained before any cancer treatment. The receptors here all came from a man between 40 and 75 years old with stage II squamous cell lung carcinoma. Both conserved end residues are part of each CDR3. The order of the fields is clone size, J gene, V gene, D gene, CDR3 DNA, CDR3 protein. A D gene is named only where the DNA matches it firmly. Some rows mark clone size as missing; the rest say once, few, many or name a class of expanded clone.

>.|TRBJ1-1|TRBV5-5|.
TGTGCCAGCAGCTTGGGGACAGCTGACACTGAAGCTTTCTTT
CASSLGTADTEAFF
>.|TRBJ2-5|TRBV18|.
TGTGCCAGCTCCCCGACAGTTCAAGAGACCCAGTACTTC
CASSPTVQETQYF
>.|TRBJ1-4|TRBV19|.
TGTGCCAGTACCAGAACCCAGGGAGGTGATGAAAAACTGTTTTTT
CASTRTQGGDEKLFF
>.|TRBJ1-1|TRBV4-1|.
TGCGCCAGCAGCCAAGAGTCTGGGAGACTGGGAGCTTTCTTT
CASSQESGRLGAFF
>.|TRBJ1-1|TRBV7-2|.
TGTGCCAGCAGCTTTGGCCCGAACACTGAAGCTTTCTTT
CASSFGPNTEAFF
>.|TRBJ1-2|TRBV19|.
TGTGCCAGTAGTCCGGAGGGCAGGGGTAACTATGGCTACACCTTC
CASSPEGRGNYGYTF
>once|TRBJ1-5|TRBV10-2|.
TGCGCCAGCACCCGAACAGGGATCAATCAGCCCCAGCATTTT
CASTRTGINQPQHF
>.|TRBJ2-1|TRBV7-2|TRBD2
TGTGCCAGCAGCCCAAACTCCGGGACTAGCGGGGGCCAGCAGTTCTTC
CASSPNSGTSGGQQFF
>once|TRBJ2-1|TRBV5-1|.
TGCGCCAGCAGCTTGTTTCCAGCCTACAATGAGCAGTTCTTC
CASSLFPAYNEQFF
>.|TRBJ2-5|TRBV5-1|.
TGCGCCAGCAGCTTTAACCAACAAGAGACCCAGTACTTC
CASSFNQQETQYF
>.|TRBJ2-3|TRBV5-1|TRBD1
TGCGCCAGCAGCTTGGCCCGGGACAGGGTGACAGATACGCAGTATTTT
CASSLARDRVTDTQYF